The 27 T cell receptor beta chains below were found in one sample sequenced in a study of CD8+ T cells in alopecia areata. It was cDNA, reverse transcribed from extracted RNA, that served as the sequencing template. Clones were read by immunoSEQ multiplex PCR, and TCRdb kept only the in-frame ones, dropping some. The table records 250,000 or so clones, less than 80% of them present only once. This sample comprised CD4+ T cells sorted from blood, obtained at week 0. The receptors come from a human donor with alopecia areata.

There are a few counts of this clone. The rearrangement uses TRBV29-1 and TRBJ2-1, with 10 bases lining up with TRBD2. The V and J ends lost 4 bases and 3 bases, in that order; junction bases with no gene match: 6. The length of the CDR3 is 15 residues. Germline V CDR1 and CDR2: SQVTM, ANQGSEA. CDR3 protein: CSVAGAGGRYNEQFF. The CDR3 DNA reads TGCAGCGTTGCCGGAGCGGGGGGGCGCTACAATGAGCAGTTCTTC.

The rearrangement links TRBV9 to TRBJ2-5, with 7 bases fitting TRBD1. V shed 4 bases, J shed 0 bases, and the junction held 6 bases outside the gene matches. Germline CDR1 SGDLS, CDR2 YYNGEE. CDR3 length: 15 amino acids. CDR3 in amino acids: CASSPRQGHQETQYF. CDR3 nucleotides: TGTGCCAGCAGCCCCAGACAGGGACACCAAGAGACCCAGTACTTC.

The chain combines TRBV6-5 with TRBJ2-5; no clear D gene. The CDR3 is 14 amino acids. Germline assignment: CDR1 MNHEY and CDR2 SVGAGI. Trimming cost V 6 bases and J 2 bases, with 13 bases left between them. The CDR3 is CASRRVGQQETQYF. The CDR3 region has the DNA TGTGCCAGCAGAAGAGTTGGGCAGCAAGAGACCCAGTACTTC.

The chain joins TRBV6-1 to TRBJ2-1; D possibly uses TRBD1 or TRBD2 (5 bases each). From germline, CDR1 is MNHNS and CDR2 SASEGT. The CDR3 consists of 12 residues. V shed 10 bases and J shed 6 bases, with 13 bases lying between them. The CDR3 spells CAISRGSNEQFF. CDR3 nucleotide sequence: TGTGCCATTTCGAGGGGCTCCAATGAGCAGTTCTTC.

The CDR3 reads CSAGDSEKLFF. The CDR3, as DNA: TGCAGCGCCGGGGACTCTGAAAAACTGTTTTTT. The chain is built from TRBV29-1 and TRBJ1-4, with D possibly TRBD1 on 5 matching bases. Germline V gene lookup returns CDR1 SQVTM and CDR2 ANQGSEA. This CDR3 contains 11 residues. Trimming took off 7 bases at V and 7 bases at J, with 10 bases between the two ends.

This rearrangement joins TRBV6-5 to TRBJ2-3; 7 positions match TRBD1. Germline V gene sequence: CDR1 MNHEY, CDR2 SVGAGI. CDR3 length: 14 amino acids. V was pared by 2 bases and J by 1 base, with 0 bases of the junction left unmatched. This CDR3 is CASSYQGGTDTQYF. In DNA form, the CDR3 reads TGTGCCAGCAGTTACCAGGGGGGCACAGATACGCAGTATTTT.

This clone occurred a few times. The rearrangement links TRBV27 to TRBJ2-3, with 10 bases identical to TRBD2. Germline values: CDR1 MNHEY, CDR2 SMNVEV (reference sequence). Trimming at V came to 5 bases and at J to 6 bases, leaving 11 bases not matched to a gene. The CDR3 consists of 16 residues. CDR3 region: CASSPMGLAFGDTQYF. DNA for the CDR3: TGTGCCAGCAGTCCCATGGGACTAGCGTTTGGGGATACGCAGTATTTT.

The table lists this clone with a few counts. The chain recombines TRBV29-1 with TRBJ2-1, with 7 bases that match TRBD1. Germline trimming cut 5 bases from V and 6 bases from J; bases unmatched to any gene: 4. The CDR3 length is 12 residues. The germline gives CDR1 SQVTM, CDR2 ANQGSEA. In nucleotides, the CDR3 is TGCAGCGTTTGGGACAGATTCAATGAGCAGTTCTTC. The encoded protein is CSVWDRFNEQFF.

This clone was seen just once. The gene calls are TRBV18 and TRBJ2-7, with D perhaps assigned TRBD1 or TRBD2 (5 bases each). CDR3 size: 15 residues. V shed 3 bases and J shed 3 bases, with 15 bases lying between them. CDR1 KGHSH and CDR2 LQKENI come from the germline V gene. Written as DNA, the CDR3 is TGTGCCAGCTCACCGACTCGGGGCAGCTACTACGAGCAGTACTTC. Encoded protein: CASSPTRGSYYEQYF.

Only one count was recorded for this clone. This sample also contains other DNA sequences that code for the same CDR3. V is TRBV2 and J is TRBJ2-5, with D unclear. Germline CDR1 and CDR2: SNHLY and FYNNEI. The CDR3 runs 13 residues. V was shortened by 6 bases and J by 4 bases, with 12 bases between the two germline ends. The CDR3 coding sequence is TGTGCCAGCAGGAGAGGATCGGGAGAGACCCAGTACTTC. Translation: CASRRGSGETQYF. Full variable domain (missing parts from reference TRBV2 and TRBJ2-5): EPEVTQTPSHQVTQMGQEVILRCVPISNHLYFYWYRQILGQKVEFLVSFYNNEISEKSEIFDDQFSVERPDGSNFTLKIRSTKLEDSAMYFCASRRGSGETQYFGPGTRLLVL.

V usage is TRBV7-2 and J usage is TRBJ2-1, with TRBD2 identical over 8 bases. V trimming: 1 base; J trimming: 4 bases; junction bases outside the gene matches: 3. The CDR3 spans 15 residues. Germline V gene data show CDR1 as SGHTA and CDR2 as FQGNSA. The CDR3: CASSLDRGGYNEQFF. DNA for the CDR3: TGTGCCAGCAGCTTAGATCGGGGGGGATACAATGAGCAGTTCTTC. Full variable domain (missing parts from reference TRBV7-2 and TRBJ2-1): GAGVSQSPSNKVTEKGKDVELRCDPISGHTALYWYRQSLGQGLEFLIYFQGNSAPDKSGLPSDRFSAERTGGSVSTLTIQRTQQEDSAVYLCASSLDRGGYNEQFFGPGTRLTVL.

The chain carries TRBV29-1 and TRBJ2-3, with D uncertain. The CDR3 covers 13 residues. The V and J ends lost 0 bases and 5 bases respectively, with 9 bases between them. Germline V gene data show CDR1 as SQVTM and CDR2 as ANQGSEA. The CDR3: CSVEEVFQDTQYF. CDR3 nucleotide sequence: TGCAGCGTTGAAGAGGTGTTCCAAGATACGCAGTATTTT.

The chain combines TRBV9 with TRBJ1-3; 7 positions match TRBD1. Germline CDR1 SGDLS, CDR2 YYNGEE. Unmatched junction bases numbered 7, after V lost 2 bases and J lost 2 bases. This CDR3 has 16 residues. Written as DNA, the CDR3 is TGTGCCAGCAGCGTTCTATCCGGGACAGCTGGAAACACCATATATTTT. Translated, it gives CASSVLSGTAGNTIYF.

V gene TRBV7-8 combines with J gene TRBJ2-3; no clear D. This CDR3 region has 18 residues. Germline CDR1 and CDR2: SGHVS and FQNEAQ. V lost 3 bases and J 1 base, leaving 20 bases between the germline ends. DNA for the CDR3: TGTGCCAGCAGCTTTCCCTCTTATCCCGTAACGGGCACAGATACGCAGTATTTT. Protein sequence: CASSFPSYPVTGTDTQYF.

The chain couples TRBV2 to TRBJ1-4, with D perhaps matching TRBD1 (5 bases). Trimming shortened V by 5 bases and J by 0 bases, and 13 bases separated the two germline ends. The germline V gene encodes CDR1 SNHLY and CDR2 FYNNEI. This CDR3 has 16 residues. CDR3 in amino acids: CASSSGTPATNEKLFF. The CDR3, as DNA: TGTGCCAGCAGTTCCGGGACGCCCGCAACTAATGAAAAACTGTTTTTT.

The V call is TRBV6-1, the J call TRBJ2-7, with D maybe TRBD1 (5 bases). This CDR3 has 12 amino acids. Looked up from germline, CDR1 is MNHNS and CDR2 is SASEGT. The ends were cut back, 5 bases at V and 5 bases at J, with 10 bases in the middle. CDR3 sequence: CASSPQGHEQYF. As DNA, the CDR3 is TGTGCCAGCAGTCCCCAGGGCCACGAGCAGTACTTC.

This clone was picked up a small number of times. V usage is TRBV29-1 and J usage is TRBJ1-1; D not certain. Germline V CDR1 and CDR2: SQVTM, ANQGSEA. Trimming removed 5 bases from V and 1 base from J, with 8 bases in between. CDR3 length equals 12 residues. Written as DNA, the CDR3 is TGCAGCGTTCGACACACGAACACTGAAGCTTTCTTT. It encodes CSVRHTNTEAFF.

The genes are TRBV29-1 and TRBJ2-7, with D possibly being TRBD1 (5 bases). Germline V gene lookup returns CDR1 SQVTM and CDR2 ANQGSEA. Trimming took 8 bases from V and 2 from J, leaving 25 bases between them. This CDR3 is built from 16 residues. The CDR3 nucleotides are TGCAGCATCTCAACCGTAGACAGAAATCCCCCCTACGAGCAGTACTTC. It specifies CSISTVDRNPPYEQYF.

V usage is TRBV6-1 and J usage is TRBJ2-5; D is unclear. The CDR3 contains 11 residues. Germline loops: CDR1 MNHNS, CDR2 SASEGT. V shed 10 bases and J shed 5 bases, with 11 bases lying between them. CDR3 loop: CATALVETQYF. For the CDR3, the DNA is TGTGCCACCGCGCTAGTGGAGACCCAGTACTTC.

The chain is built from TRBV30 and TRBJ2-5, with 9 bases fitting TRBD1. Germline V gene data show CDR1 as GTSNPN and CDR2 as SVGIG (reference sequence). This CDR3 has 12 residues. V was pared by 5 bases and J by 7 bases, with 5 bases of the junction left unmatched. CDR3 in amino acids: CAWGTGSLTQYF. CDR3 nucleotides: TGTGCCTGGGGGACAGGGAGTTTGACCCAGTACTTC.

The V and J genes are TRBV29-1 and TRBJ2-3; TRBD1 aligns across 9 bases. Losses at the gene ends were 7 bases for V and 1 base for J; bases not matched to a gene: 6. CDR1 is SQVTM and CDR2 is ANQGSEA in the germline V gene. This CDR3 comprises 14 residues. CDR3 coding DNA: TGCAGCGGGACAACAGGGGGCGGCACAGATACGCAGTATTTT. Protein product: CSGTTGGGTDTQYF.

This rearrangement joins TRBV9 to TRBJ2-7; a possible D gene is TRBD2 (6 bases). Germline V gives CDR1 SGDLS, CDR2 YYNGEE. The CDR3 extends over 14 amino acids. With 3 bases removed from V and 2 bases from J, the gap between germline ends came to 12 bases. CDR3 nucleotides: TGTGCCAGCAGCGCCGGGGGAAATACCTACGAGCAGTACTTC. Residues: CASSAGGNTYEQYF.

This clone was recorded a few times. CDR3 in amino acids: CSGVGGKGGRDTQYF. CDR3 coding DNA: TGCAGCGGAGTCGGGGGGAAAGGCGGGAGAGATACGCAGTATTTT. This sequence joins TRBV29-1 and TRBJ2-3; 7 nucleotides align to TRBD2. The CDR3 length is 15 residues. The germline CDR1 and CDR2 sequences are SQVTM and ANQGSEA. V lost 7 bases, J lost 5 bases, and 15 bases stayed unmatched.

This clone came up a few times. This chain uses TRBV9 with TRBJ2-5; D remains ambiguous. Looked up from germline, CDR1 is SGDLS and CDR2 is YYNGEE. V was cut by 0 bases and J by 2 bases, with 8 bases left in between. This CDR3 has 14 amino acids. This CDR3 is CASSVEGNQETQYF. CDR3 nucleotide sequence: TGTGCCAGCAGCGTAGAAGGGAATCAAGAGACCCAGTACTTC.

The chain recombines TRBV29-1 with TRBJ2-5; TRBD1 matches at 8 bases. The CDR3 extends over 12 amino acids. Trimming at V came to 4 bases and at J to 4 bases, leaving 2 bases not matched to a gene. CDR1 is SQVTM, CDR2 ANQGSEA, per germline. CDR3 sequence reads: CSVGDRLETQYF. CDR3 nucleotide sequence: TGCAGCGTTGGGGACAGGTTAGAGACCCAGTACTTC.

In its sample, this clone was seen a few times. The V call is TRBV29-1, the J call TRBJ2-1; 8 positions match TRBD1. Germline loops: CDR1 SQVTM, CDR2 ANQGSEA. The CDR3 contains 12 residues. Trimming removed 8 bases from V and 4 bases from J; junction bases left unmatched: 4. The DNA for the CDR3 is TGCAGCACCGGACAGGGATACAATGAGCAGTTCTTC. It specifies CSTGQGYNEQFF.

The chain links TRBV29-1 to TRBJ2-3, with a tentative D call TRBD2 (5 bases). Germline lookup yields CDR1 SQVTM and CDR2 ANQGSEA. CDR3 length equals 12 residues. The V and J ends lost 4 bases and 4 bases respectively, with 9 bases between them. The CDR3 nucleotides read TGCAGCGTTGTAAGAGGGTCAGATACGCAGTATTTT. This sequence encodes CSVVRGSDTQYF.